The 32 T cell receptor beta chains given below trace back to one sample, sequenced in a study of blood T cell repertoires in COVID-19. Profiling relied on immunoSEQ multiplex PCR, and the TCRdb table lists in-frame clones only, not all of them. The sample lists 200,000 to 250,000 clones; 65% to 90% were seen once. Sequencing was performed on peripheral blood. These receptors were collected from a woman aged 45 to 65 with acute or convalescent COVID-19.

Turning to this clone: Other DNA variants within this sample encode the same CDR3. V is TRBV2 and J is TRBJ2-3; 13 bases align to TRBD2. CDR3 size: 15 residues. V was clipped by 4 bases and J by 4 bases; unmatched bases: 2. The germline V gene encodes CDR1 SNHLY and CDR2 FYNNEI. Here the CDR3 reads CASSGGLAGADTQYF. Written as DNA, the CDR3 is TGTGCCAGCAGTGGAGGACTAGCGGGGGCAGATACGCAGTATTTT.

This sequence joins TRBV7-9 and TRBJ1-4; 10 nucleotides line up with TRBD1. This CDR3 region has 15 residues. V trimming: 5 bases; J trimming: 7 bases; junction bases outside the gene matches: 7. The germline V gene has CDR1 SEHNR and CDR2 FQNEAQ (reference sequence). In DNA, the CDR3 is TGTGCCAGCAGCCCGACAGGGGGCGTTATTGAAAAACTGTTTTTT. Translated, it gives CASSPTGGVIEKLFF.

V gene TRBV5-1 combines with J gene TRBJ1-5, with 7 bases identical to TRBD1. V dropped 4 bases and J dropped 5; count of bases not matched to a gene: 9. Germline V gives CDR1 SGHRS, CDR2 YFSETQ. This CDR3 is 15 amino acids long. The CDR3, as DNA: TGCGCCAGCAGCCCCGGAGGACAGGCCTATCAGCCCCAGCATTTT. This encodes CASSPGGQAYQPQHF.

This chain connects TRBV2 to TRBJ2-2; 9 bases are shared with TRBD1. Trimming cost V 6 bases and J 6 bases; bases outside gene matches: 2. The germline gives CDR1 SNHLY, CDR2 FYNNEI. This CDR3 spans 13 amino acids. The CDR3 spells CASSGDRAGELFF. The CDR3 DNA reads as TGTGCCAGCAGCGGGGACAGGGCCGGGGAGCTGTTTTTT.

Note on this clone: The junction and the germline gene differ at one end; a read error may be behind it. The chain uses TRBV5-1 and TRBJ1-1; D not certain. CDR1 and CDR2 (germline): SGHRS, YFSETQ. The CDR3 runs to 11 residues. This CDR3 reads CASSKGRSILF. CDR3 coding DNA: TGCGCCAGCAGTAAAGGGAGGTCCATACTCTTT.

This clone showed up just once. The CDR3 nucleotides read TGTGCCAGCAGTTACGACTCTTACAGGGGGAAAACCTTC. It specifies CASSYDSYRGKTF. The chain uses TRBV6-5 and TRBJ1-2, with 8 bases lining up with TRBD1. Per the germline V gene, CDR1 is MNHEY and CDR2 is SVGAGI. The CDR3 extends over 13 amino acids. J gave up 14 bases and V 2 bases, and 10 bases lay outside the gene matches.

The CDR3 DNA reads as TGTGCCAGCAGGGCTAGCGGGGGCCCCTACGAGCAGTACTTC. Its protein product is CASRASGGPYEQYF. This chain joins TRBV7-2 and TRBJ2-7; TRBD2 aligns across 10 bases. Germline V gives CDR1 SGHTA, CDR2 FQGNSA. The CDR3 has 14 amino acids. The V and J ends lost 6 bases and 2 bases, in that order; junction bases with no gene match: 4.

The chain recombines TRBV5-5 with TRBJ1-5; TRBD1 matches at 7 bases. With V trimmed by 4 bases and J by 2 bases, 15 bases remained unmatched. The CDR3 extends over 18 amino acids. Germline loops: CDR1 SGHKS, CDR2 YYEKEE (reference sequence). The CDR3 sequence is CASSAENYRGSGNQPQHF. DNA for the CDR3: TGTGCCAGCAGCGCCGAAAATTACAGGGGCAGTGGCAATCAGCCCCAGCATTTT.

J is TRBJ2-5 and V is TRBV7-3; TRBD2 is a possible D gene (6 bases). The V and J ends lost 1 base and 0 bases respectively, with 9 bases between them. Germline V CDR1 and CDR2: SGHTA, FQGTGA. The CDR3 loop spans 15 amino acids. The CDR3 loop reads CASSLMAGNQETQYF. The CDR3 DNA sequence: TGTGCCAGCAGCTTAATGGCGGGGAACCAAGAGACCCAGTACTTC.

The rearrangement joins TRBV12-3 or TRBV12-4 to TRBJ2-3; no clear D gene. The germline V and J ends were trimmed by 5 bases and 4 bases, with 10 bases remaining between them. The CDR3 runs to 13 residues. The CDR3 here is CASSHRSADTQYF. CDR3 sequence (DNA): TGTGCCAGCAGTCACAGATCGGCAGATACGCAGTATTTT.

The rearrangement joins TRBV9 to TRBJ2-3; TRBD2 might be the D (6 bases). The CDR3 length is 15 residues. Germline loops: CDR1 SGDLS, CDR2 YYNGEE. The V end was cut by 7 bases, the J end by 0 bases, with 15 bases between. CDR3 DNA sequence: TGTGCCAGCGGACGACAGACTAGAAGCACAGATACGCAGTATTTT. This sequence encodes CASGRQTRSTDTQYF.

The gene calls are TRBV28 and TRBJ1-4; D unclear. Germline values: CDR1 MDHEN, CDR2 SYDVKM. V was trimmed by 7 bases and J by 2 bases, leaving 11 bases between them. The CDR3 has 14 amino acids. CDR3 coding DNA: TGTGCCAGCATATCGCCAGTCACTAATGAAAAACTGTTTTTT. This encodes CASISPVTNEKLFF.

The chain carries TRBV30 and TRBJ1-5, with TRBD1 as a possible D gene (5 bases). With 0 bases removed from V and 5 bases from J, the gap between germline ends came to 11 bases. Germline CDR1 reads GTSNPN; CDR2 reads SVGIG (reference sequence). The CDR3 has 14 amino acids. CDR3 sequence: CAWSVGWGDQPQHF. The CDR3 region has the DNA TGTGCCTGGAGTGTCGGCTGGGGCGATCAGCCCCAGCATTTT.

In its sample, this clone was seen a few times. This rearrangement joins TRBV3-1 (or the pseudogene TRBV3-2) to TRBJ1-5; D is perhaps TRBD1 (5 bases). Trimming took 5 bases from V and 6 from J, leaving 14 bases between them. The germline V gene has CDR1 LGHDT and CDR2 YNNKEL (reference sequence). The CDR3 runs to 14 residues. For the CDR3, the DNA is TGTGCCAGCAGCTCCCGGGACTTGGGTCAGCCCCAGCATTTT. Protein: CASSSRDLGQPQHF.

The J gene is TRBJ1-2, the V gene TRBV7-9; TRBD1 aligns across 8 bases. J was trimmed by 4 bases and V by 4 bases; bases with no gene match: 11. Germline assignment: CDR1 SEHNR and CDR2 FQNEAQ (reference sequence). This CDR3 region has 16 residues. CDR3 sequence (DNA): TGTGCCAGCAGCTCCGGTGCCGGGACAGGTGTCTATGGCTACACCTTC. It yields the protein CASSSGAGTGVYGYTF.

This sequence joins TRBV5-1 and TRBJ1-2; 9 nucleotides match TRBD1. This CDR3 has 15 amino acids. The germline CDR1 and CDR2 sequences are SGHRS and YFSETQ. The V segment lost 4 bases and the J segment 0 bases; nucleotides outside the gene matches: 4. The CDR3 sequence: CASSQRQGANYGYTF. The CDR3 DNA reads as TGCGCCAGCAGCCAAAGACAGGGGGCTAACTATGGCTACACCTTC.

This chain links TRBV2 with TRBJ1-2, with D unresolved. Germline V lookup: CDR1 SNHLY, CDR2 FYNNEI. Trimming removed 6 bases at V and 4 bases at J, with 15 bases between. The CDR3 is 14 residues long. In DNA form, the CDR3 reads TGTGCCAGCAGCCCAGCGCGGAGGGCCTATGGCTACACCTTC. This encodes CASSPARRAYGYTF.

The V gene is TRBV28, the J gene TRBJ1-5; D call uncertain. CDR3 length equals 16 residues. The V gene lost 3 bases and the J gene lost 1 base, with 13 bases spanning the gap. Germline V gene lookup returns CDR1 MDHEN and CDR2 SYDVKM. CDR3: CASSFFAGLSNQPQHF. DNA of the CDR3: TGTGCCAGCAGTTTTTTTGCCGGGTTGAGCAATCAGCCCCAGCATTTT.

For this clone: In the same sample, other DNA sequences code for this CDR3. CDR3 nucleotides: TGTGCCAGCAGTTTCAGGCAGGGGTCCTACGAGCAGTACTTC. Protein sequence: CASSFRQGSYEQYF. The gene calls are TRBV27 and TRBJ2-7, with TRBD1 as a possible D gene (6 bases). V lost 3 bases, J lost 1 base, and 10 bases lay in between. The CDR3 has 14 amino acids. CDR1 and CDR2 (germline): MNHEY, SMNVEV (reference sequence).

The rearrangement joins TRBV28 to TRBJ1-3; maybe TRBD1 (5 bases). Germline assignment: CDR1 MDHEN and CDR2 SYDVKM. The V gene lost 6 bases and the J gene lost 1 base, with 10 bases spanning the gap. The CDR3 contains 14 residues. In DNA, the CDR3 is TGTGCCAGCAGGTCGACAGCTTCTGGAAACACCATATATTTT. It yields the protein CASRSTASGNTIYF.

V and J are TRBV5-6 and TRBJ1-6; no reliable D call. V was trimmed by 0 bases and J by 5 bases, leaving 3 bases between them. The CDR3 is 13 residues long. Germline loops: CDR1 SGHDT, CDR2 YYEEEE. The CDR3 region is CASSLADNSPLHF. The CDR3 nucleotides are TGTGCCAGCAGCTTGGCCGATAATTCACCCCTCCACTTT.

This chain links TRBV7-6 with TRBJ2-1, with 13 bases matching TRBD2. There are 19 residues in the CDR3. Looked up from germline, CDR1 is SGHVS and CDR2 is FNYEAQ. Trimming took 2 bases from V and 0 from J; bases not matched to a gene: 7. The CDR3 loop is CASSLRQGLAGSSYNEQFF. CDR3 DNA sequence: TGTGCCAGCAGCTTACGTCAGGGACTAGCGGGGAGCTCCTACAATGAGCAGTTCTTC.

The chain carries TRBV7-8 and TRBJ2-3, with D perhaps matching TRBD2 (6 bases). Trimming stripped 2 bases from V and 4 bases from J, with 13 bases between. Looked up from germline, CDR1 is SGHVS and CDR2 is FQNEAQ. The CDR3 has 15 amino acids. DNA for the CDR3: TGTGCCAGCAGCTTAAAACGGGAGTTCCCAGATACGCAGTATTTT. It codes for CASSLKREFPDTQYF.

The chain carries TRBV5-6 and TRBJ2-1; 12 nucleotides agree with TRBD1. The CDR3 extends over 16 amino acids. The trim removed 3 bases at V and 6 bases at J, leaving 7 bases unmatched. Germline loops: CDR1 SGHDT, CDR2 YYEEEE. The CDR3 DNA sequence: TGTGCCAGCAGCTCTTACCGGGACAGGGGGCTCAATGAGCAGTTCTTC. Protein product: CASSSYRDRGLNEQFF.

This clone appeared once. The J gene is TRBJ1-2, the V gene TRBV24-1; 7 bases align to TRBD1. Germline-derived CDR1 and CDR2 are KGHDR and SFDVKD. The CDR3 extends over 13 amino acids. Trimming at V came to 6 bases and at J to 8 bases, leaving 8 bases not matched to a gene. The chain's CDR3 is CATSKQGMRGYTF. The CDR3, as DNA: TGTGCCACCAGTAAACAGGGGATGCGGGGCTACACCTTC.

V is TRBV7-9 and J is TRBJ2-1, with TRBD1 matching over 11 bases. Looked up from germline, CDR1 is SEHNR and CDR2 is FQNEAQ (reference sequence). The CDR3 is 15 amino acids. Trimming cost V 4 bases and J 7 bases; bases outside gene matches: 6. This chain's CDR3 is CASSWGQGEFNEQFF. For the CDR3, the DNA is TGTGCCAGCAGCTGGGGACAGGGGGAATTTAATGAGCAGTTCTTC. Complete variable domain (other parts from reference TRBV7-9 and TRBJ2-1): DTGVSQNPRHKITKRGQNVTFRCDPISEHNRLYWYRQTLGQGPEFLTYFQNEAQLEKSRLLSDRFSAERPKGSFSTLEIQRTEQGDSAMYLCASSWGQGEFNEQFFGPGTRLTVL.

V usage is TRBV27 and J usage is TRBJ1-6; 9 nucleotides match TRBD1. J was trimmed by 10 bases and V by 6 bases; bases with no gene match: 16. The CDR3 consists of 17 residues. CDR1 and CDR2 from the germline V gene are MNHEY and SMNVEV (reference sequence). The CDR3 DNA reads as TGTGCCAGCAGCGACCAGGCCCTCCGGGACAGGGACTCACCCCTCCACTTT. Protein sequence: CASSDQALRDRDSPLHF.

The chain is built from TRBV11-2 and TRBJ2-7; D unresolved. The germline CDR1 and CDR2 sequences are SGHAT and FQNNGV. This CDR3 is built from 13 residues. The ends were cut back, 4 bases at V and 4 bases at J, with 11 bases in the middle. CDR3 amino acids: CASSSVARYEQYF. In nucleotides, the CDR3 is TGTGCCAGCAGCTCCGTTGCGCGGTACGAGCAGTACTTC.

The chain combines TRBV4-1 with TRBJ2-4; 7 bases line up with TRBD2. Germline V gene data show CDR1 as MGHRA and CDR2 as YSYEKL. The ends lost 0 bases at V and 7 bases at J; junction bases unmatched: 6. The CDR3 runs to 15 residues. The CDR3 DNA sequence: TGCGCCAGCAGCCAAGACCAGGGAGGGTGGAACATTCAGTACTTC. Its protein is CASSQDQGGWNIQYF.

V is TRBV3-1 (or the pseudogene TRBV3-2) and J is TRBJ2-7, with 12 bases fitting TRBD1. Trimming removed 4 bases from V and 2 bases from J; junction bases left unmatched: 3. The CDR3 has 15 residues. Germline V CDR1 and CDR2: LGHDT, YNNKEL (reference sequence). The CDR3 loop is CASSPGQGAAYEQYF. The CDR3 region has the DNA TGTGCCAGCAGCCCGGGACAGGGGGCCGCCTACGAGCAGTACTTC.

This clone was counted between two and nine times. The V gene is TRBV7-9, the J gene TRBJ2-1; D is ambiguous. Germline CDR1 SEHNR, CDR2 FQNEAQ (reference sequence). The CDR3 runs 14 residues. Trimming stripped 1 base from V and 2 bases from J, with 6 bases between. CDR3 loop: CASSLVTAYNEQFF. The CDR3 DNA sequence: TGTGCCAGCAGCTTAGTCACAGCCTACAATGAGCAGTTCTTC.

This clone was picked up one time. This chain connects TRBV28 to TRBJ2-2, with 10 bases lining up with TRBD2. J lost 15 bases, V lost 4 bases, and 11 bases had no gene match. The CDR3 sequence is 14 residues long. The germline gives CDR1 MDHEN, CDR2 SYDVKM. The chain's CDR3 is CASSSMTSGRQVFF. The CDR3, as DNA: TGTGCCAGCAGTTCGATGACTAGCGGGCGGCAGGTGTTTTTT.